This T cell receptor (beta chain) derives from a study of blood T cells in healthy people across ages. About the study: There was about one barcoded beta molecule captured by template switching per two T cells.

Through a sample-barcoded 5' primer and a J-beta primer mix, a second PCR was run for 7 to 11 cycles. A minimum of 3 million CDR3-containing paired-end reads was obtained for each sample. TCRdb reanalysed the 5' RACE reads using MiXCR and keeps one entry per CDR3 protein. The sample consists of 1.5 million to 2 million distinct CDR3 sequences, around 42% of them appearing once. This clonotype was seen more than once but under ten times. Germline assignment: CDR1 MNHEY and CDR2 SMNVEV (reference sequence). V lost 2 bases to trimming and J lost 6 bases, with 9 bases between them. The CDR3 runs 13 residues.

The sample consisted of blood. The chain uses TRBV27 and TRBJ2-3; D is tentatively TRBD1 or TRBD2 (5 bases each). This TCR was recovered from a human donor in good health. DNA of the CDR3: TGTGCCAGCAGTTTAATCAGGGAGGATACGCAGTATTTT. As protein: CASSLIREDTQYF.